These 25 T cell receptor beta chains originate from one sample sequenced in a study of blood T cell repertoires in COVID-19. Only in-frame clones appear in the TCRdb table, and some are missing; sequencing was by immunoSEQ multiplex PCR. This table holds approximately 470,000 clones, around 85% found once. The material sequenced was peripheral blood. The source is a human donor in a cohort sampled during active COVID-19.

The chain uses TRBV9 and TRBJ2-7; a weak D match, TRBD1 (6 bases). Trimming pared 0 bases from V and 2 bases from J, leaving 12 bases between. The CDR3 runs 15 residues. Germline V lookup: CDR1 SGDLS, CDR2 YYNGEE. CDR3 sequence reads: CASSVGGTTTYEQYF. CDR3 sequence (DNA): TGTGCCAGCAGCGTAGGGGGGACAACAACCTACGAGCAGTACTTC.

V usage is TRBV3-1 (or the pseudogene TRBV3-2) and J usage is TRBJ1-1; D remains ambiguous. The ends were cut back, 0 bases at V and 5 bases at J, with 13 bases in the middle. This CDR3 spans 15 amino acids. Germline CDR1 is LGHDT and CDR2 is YNNKEL (reference sequence). CDR3 residues: CASSQEMVGGTEAFF. The CDR3 coding sequence is TGTGCCAGCAGCCAAGAAATGGTAGGAGGAACTGAAGCTTTCTTT.

The chain carries TRBV5-1 and TRBJ2-7; 9 nucleotides line up with TRBD1. Germline V gene sequence: CDR1 SGHRS, CDR2 YFSETQ. Unmatched junction bases numbered 8, after V lost 4 bases and J lost 3 bases. The CDR3 is 15 amino acids. This chain's CDR3 is CASSEHPGQGYEQYF. The CDR3 nucleotides are TGCGCCAGCAGCGAACATCCGGGACAGGGCTACGAGCAGTACTTC.

The gene calls are TRBV20-1 and TRBJ2-1; possible D gene TRBD1, 7 bases. There are 14 residues in the CDR3. V shed 3 bases and J shed 8 bases, with 17 bases lying between them. CDR1 and CDR2 (germline): DFQATT, SNEGSKA (reference sequence). The CDR3 sequence is CSASPPQGGDEQFF. Here the CDR3 DNA reads TGCAGTGCTAGTCCGCCCCAGGGGGGCGATGAGCAGTTCTTC.

This CDR3 is CASSFYGSLGLAGSYNEQFF. The CDR3 nucleotides are TGCGCCAGCAGCTTCTACGGGTCCTTGGGACTAGCGGGCTCCTACAATGAGCAGTTCTTC. V usage is TRBV5-1 and J usage is TRBJ2-1, with 12 nucleotides matching TRBD2. V lost 2 bases, J lost 0 bases, and 12 bases stayed unmatched. Looked up from germline, CDR1 is SGHRS and CDR2 is YFSETQ. The CDR3 consists of 20 residues.

The chain recombines TRBV19 with TRBJ1-6, with D maybe TRBD1 (6 bases). The CDR3 covers 15 residues. Germline V gene lookup returns CDR1 LNHDA and CDR2 SQIVND (reference sequence). Trimming pared 8 bases from V and 4 bases from J, leaving 15 bases between. The CDR3 region is CASRRGAQYNSPLHF. CDR3 DNA: TGTGCCAGTCGGCGGGGGGCGCAATATAATTCACCCCTCCACTTT.

This clone has only one observation. This chain joins TRBV2 and TRBJ1-5, with D possibly TRBD1 on 5 matching bases. The CDR3 has 12 residues. CDR1 and CDR2 (germline): SNHLY, FYNNEI. Trimming took 2 bases from V and 13 from J, leaving 12 bases between them. The CDR3 DNA is TGTGCCAGCAGTGAAACGGGGGAGGGACAGCATTTT. Translating it yields CASSETGEGQHF.

This clone has only one observation. The chain has TRBV5-6 and TRBJ2-7; weak D call: TRBD1 (7 bases). This CDR3 is 16 amino acids long. In germline, CDR1 is SGHDT, CDR2 YYEEEE. Trimming took off 3 bases at V and 4 bases at J, with 20 bases between the two ends. The CDR3 reads CASSWYGGQSLYEQYF. DNA for the CDR3: TGTGCCAGCAGCTGGTACGGGGGACAGAGCCTGTACGAGCAGTACTTC.

This chain joins TRBV19 and TRBJ1-1; D perhaps matches TRBD1 (6 bases). This CDR3 comprises 15 residues. Trimming shortened V by 2 bases and J by 2 bases, and 12 bases separated the two germline ends. From germline, CDR1 is LNHDA and CDR2 SQIVND (reference sequence). CDR3 DNA sequence: TGTGCCAGTAGTATACTAGACAGGAAAAACACTGAAGCTTTCTTT. Its translation is CASSILDRKNTEAFF.

The rearrangement joins TRBV30 to TRBJ1-1; possible D gene TRBD1, 6 bases. CDR3 size: 13 residues. Germline CDR1 GTSNPN, CDR2 SVGIG (reference sequence). V was trimmed by 3 bases and J by 2 bases, leaving 10 bases between them. As DNA, the CDR3 is TGTGCCTGGAGGCAGGGGAGTAACACTGAAGCTTTCTTT. Protein product: CAWRQGSNTEAFF.

Details on this clone: The sample holds other DNA sequences that translate to the same CDR3. The chain couples TRBV7-9 to TRBJ1-1, with D tentatively TRBD1 (6 bases). There are 16 residues in the CDR3. Germline-derived CDR1 and CDR2 are SEHNR and FQNEAQ (reference sequence). V dropped 2 bases and J dropped 1 base, with 14 bases sitting between them. The CDR3 here is CASSLSGQRGNTEAFF. In nucleotides, the CDR3 is TGTGCCAGCAGCTTATCCGGACAGAGAGGGAACACTGAAGCTTTCTTT.

The chain carries TRBV24-1 and TRBJ2-3, with TRBD2 identical over 11 bases. With V trimmed by 7 bases and J by 3 bases, 11 bases remained unmatched. The CDR3 has 17 residues. Germline CDR1 and CDR2: KGHDR and SFDVKD. The CDR3 region is CATSGLAGGRGTDTQYF. In DNA form, the CDR3 reads TGTGCCACCAGCGGGCTAGCGGGAGGACGAGGAACAGATACGCAGTATTTT.

V is TRBV7-3 and J is TRBJ2-7, with D unresolved. The V end was cut by 2 bases, the J end by 0 bases, with 11 bases between. This CDR3 is 15 amino acids long. The germline CDR1 and CDR2 sequences are SGHTA and FQGTGA. CDR3 sequence reads: CASSLLVSSSYEQYF. The CDR3 DNA reads TGTGCCAGCAGCTTACTCGTTAGTTCCTCCTACGAGCAGTACTTC.

The rearrangement links TRBV29-1 to TRBJ2-5; a weak D match, TRBD2 (6 bases). Germline V lookup: CDR1 SQVTM, CDR2 ANQGSEA. This CDR3 contains 13 residues. Deletions cut 2 bases from V and 5 bases from J, with 12 bases between. CDR3 region: CSVETGVGETQYF. CDR3 nucleotides: TGCAGCGTTGAAACGGGGGTTGGGGAGACCCAGTACTTC.

The rearrangement links TRBV4-1 to TRBJ2-5, with 8 bases that match TRBD2. The CDR3 totals 15 residues. Germline trimming cut 0 bases from V and 2 bases from J; bases unmatched to any gene: 2. Germline V gene sequence: CDR1 MGHRA, CDR2 YSYEKL. CDR3 DNA: TGCGCCAGCAGCCAAGATCGCGGGGGGCAAGAGACCCAGTACTTC. This encodes CASSQDRGGQETQYF.

This clone has a handful of counts. This rearrangement joins TRBV27 to TRBJ1-5; TRBD1 is a possible D gene (5 bases). Germline values: CDR1 MNHEY, CDR2 SMNVEV (reference sequence). Trimming left V 0 bases short and J 2 bases short, with 14 bases between. There are 17 residues in the CDR3. Here the CDR3 DNA reads TGTGCCAGCAGTTTATCTTCAGGGTTCCCCGGCAATCAGCCCCAGCATTTT. It translates to CASSLSSGFPGNQPQHF.

This clone ranks as medium-sized. The V gene is TRBV2, the J gene TRBJ2-2, with 7 bases aligning to TRBD2. CDR3 length equals 15 residues. V gave up 3 bases and J gave up 5 bases; unmatched junction bases: 6. Germline values: CDR1 SNHLY, CDR2 FYNNEI. CDR3 DNA sequence: TGTGCCAGCAGTGAGAGCAGGGAGGGAACCGGGGAGCTGTTTTTT. It is translated as CASSESREGTGELFF.

CDR3 residues: CASSRGVSYNEQFF. The CDR3 DNA reads as TGTGCCAGTAGTCGGGGGGTCTCCTACAATGAGCAGTTCTTC. The chain is built from TRBV19 and TRBJ2-1, with TRBD2 matching 7 bases. V lost 5 bases and J lost 0; bases outside the gene matches: 1. Germline lookup yields CDR1 LNHDA and CDR2 SQIVND (reference sequence). This CDR3 is 14 amino acids long.

This clone was seen at least ten times. The V gene is TRBV4-3, the J gene TRBJ2-1; the D is unclear. The V end lost 4 bases, the J end lost 4 bases, and 17 bases lay between the germline ends. Germline V gives CDR1 LGHNA, CDR2 YSLEER. CDR3 length: 16 residues. CDR3: CASSRETPPLYNEQFF. The CDR3 bases are TGCGCCAGCAGCCGAGAGACACCGCCTTTATACAATGAGCAGTTCTTC.

The chain carries TRBV6-4 and TRBJ2-3; D call uncertain. CDR1 is MRHNA, CDR2 SNTAGT, per germline. This CDR3 contains 14 residues. The germline V and J ends were trimmed by 5 bases and 2 bases, with 11 bases remaining between them. DNA of the CDR3: TGTGCCAGCAGTCTAGGTCTGAACACAGATACGCAGTATTTT. Encoded protein: CASSLGLNTDTQYF.

The chain recombines TRBV9 with TRBJ1-6; TRBD1 agrees at 7 bases. CDR3 size: 15 residues. Unmatched junction bases numbered 7, after V lost 3 bases and J lost 7 bases. CDR1 is SGDLS, CDR2 YYNGEE, per germline. CDR3: CASSARGQANSPLHF. The CDR3 region has the DNA TGTGCCAGCAGCGCCCGTGGACAGGCAAATTCACCCCTCCACTTT.

The chain combines TRBV5-5 with TRBJ2-2; TRBD1 might be the D (6 bases). There are 15 residues in the CDR3. V lost 1 base, J lost 4 bases, and 11 bases lay in between. Germline values: CDR1 SGHKS, CDR2 YYEKEE (reference sequence). CDR3 loop: CASSLWGLGTGELFF. CDR3 DNA: TGTGCCAGCAGCTTGTGGGGGCTGGGCACCGGGGAGCTGTTTTTT.

The chain recombines TRBV6-4 with TRBJ2-6; TRBD2 is a possible D gene (5 bases). Per germline, CDR1 MRHNA and CDR2 SNTAGT. The CDR3 has 14 residues. The germline V and J ends were trimmed by 3 bases and 2 bases, with 5 bases remaining between them. CDR3 DNA: TGTGCCAGCAGTGAGAGGGCTGGGGCCAACGTCCTGACTTTC. Amino acids: CASSERAGANVLTF.

This clone came up once. The chain has TRBV5-1 and TRBJ2-5; the match to TRBD1 covers 7 bases. The length of the CDR3 is 16 residues. The germline CDR1 and CDR2 sequences are SGHRS and YFSETQ. J was trimmed by 5 bases and V by 0 bases; bases with no gene match: 10. The DNA for the CDR3 is TGCGCCAGCAGCTTGGATATAGGGGGCCGTGAGGAGACCCAGTACTTC. Residues: CASSLDIGGREETQYF. The variable domain in full, completed from reference TRBV5-1 and TRBJ2-5, reads KAGVTQTPRYLIKTRGQQVTLSCSPISGHRSVSWYQQTPGQGLQFLFEYFSETQRNKGNFPGRFSGRQFSNSRSEMNVSTLELGDSALYLCASSLDIGGREETQYFGPGTRLLVL.

This clone was seen more than once but under ten times. V and J are TRBV19 and TRBJ1-5, with 9 bases that match TRBD1. Per germline, CDR1 LNHDA and CDR2 SQIVND (reference sequence). The junction had 5 bases not matched to a gene; V was cut back by 8 bases and J by 3 bases. The CDR3 covers 14 residues. The CDR3 here is CASRTGANNQPQHF. As DNA, the CDR3 is TGTGCCAGTCGGACAGGGGCGAACAATCAGCCCCAGCATTTT.